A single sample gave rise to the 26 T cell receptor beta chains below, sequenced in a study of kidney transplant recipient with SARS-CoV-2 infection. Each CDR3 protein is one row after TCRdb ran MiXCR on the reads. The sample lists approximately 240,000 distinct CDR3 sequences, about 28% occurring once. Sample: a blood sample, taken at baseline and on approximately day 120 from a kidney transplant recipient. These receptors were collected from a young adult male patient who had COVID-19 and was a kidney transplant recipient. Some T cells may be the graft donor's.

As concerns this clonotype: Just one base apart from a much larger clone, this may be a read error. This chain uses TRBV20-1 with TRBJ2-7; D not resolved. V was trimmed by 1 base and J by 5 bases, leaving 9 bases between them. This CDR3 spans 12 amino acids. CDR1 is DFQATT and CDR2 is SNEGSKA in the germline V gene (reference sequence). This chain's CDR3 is CSARVLPNEQYF. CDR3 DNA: TGCAGTGCTAGAGTTCTACCCAACGAGCAGTACTTC.

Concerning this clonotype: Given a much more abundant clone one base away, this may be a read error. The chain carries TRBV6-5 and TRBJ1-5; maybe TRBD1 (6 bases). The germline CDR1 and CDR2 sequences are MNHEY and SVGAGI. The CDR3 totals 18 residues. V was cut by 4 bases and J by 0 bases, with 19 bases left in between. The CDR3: CASSSRDKGLDSNQPQHF. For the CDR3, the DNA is TGTGCCAGCAGTTCCCGGGACAAGGGGCTCGATAGCAATCAGCCCCAGCATTTT.

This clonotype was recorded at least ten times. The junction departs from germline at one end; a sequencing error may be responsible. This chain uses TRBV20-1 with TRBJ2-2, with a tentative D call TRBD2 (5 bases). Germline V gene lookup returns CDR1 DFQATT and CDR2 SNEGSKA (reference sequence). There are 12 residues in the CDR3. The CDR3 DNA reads TGCAGTGTATCCGCGAACACCGGGAAGCTGTTTTTT. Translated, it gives CSVSANTGKLFF.

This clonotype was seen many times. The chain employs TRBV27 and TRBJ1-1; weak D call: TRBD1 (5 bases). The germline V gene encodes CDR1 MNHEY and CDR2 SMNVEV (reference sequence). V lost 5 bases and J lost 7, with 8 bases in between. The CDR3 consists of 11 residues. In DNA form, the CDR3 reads TGTGCCAGCAGTCGAAGGGGTGAAGCTTTCTTT. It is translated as CASSRRGEAFF.

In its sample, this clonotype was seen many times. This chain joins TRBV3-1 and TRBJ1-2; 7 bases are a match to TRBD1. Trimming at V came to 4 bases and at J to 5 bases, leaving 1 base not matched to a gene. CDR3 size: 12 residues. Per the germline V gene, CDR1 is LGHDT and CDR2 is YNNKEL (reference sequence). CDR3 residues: CASSPGGYGYTF. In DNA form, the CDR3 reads TGTGCCAGCAGCCCAGGGGGGTATGGCTACACCTTC.

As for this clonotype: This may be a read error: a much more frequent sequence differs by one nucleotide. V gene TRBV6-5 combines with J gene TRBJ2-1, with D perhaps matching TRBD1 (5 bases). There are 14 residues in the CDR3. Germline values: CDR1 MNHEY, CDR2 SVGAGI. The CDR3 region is CASSFEGVVGEQLF. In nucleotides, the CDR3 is TGTGCCAGCAGTTTTGAAGGGGTCGTTGGTGAGCAGCTCTTC.

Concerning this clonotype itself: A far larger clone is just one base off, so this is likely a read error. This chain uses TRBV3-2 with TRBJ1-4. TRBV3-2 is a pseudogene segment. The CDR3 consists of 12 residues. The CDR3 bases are TGTGCCAGCCGCCTTACTAATGAAAAACTGTTTTTT. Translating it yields CASRLTNEKLFF.

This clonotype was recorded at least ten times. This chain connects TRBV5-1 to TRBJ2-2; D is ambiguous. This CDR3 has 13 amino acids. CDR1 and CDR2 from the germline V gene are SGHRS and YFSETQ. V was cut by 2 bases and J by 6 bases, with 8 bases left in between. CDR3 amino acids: CASSLQMAGELFF. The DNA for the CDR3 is TGCGCCAGCAGCTTACAGATGGCCGGGGAGCTGTTTTTT.

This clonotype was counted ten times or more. CDR3 coding DNA: TGCAGTGCTAGAGATCAAAATGAGCAGTTCTTC. Encoded protein: CSARDQNEQFF. The chain has TRBV20-1 and TRBJ2-1; D is uncertain. In germline, CDR1 is DFQATT, CDR2 SNEGSKA (reference sequence). Between the trimmed V and J ends, which lost 0 bases and 7 bases, there was a span of 4 bases. The CDR3 covers 11 residues.

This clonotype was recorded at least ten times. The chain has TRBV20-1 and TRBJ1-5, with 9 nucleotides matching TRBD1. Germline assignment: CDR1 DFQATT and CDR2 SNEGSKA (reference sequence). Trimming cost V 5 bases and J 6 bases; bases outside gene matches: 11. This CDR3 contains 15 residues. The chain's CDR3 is CSAEPGQGMRQPQHF. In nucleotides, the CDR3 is TGCAGTGCTGAGCCTGGACAGGGGATGCGTCAGCCCCAGCATTTT.

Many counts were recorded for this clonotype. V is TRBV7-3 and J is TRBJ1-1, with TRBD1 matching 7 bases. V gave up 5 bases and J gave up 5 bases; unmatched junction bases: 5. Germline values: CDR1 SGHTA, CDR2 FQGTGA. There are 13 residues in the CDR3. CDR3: CASSSQGGTEAFF. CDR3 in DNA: TGTGCCAGCAGCAGTCAGGGGGGGACTGAAGCTTTCTTT.

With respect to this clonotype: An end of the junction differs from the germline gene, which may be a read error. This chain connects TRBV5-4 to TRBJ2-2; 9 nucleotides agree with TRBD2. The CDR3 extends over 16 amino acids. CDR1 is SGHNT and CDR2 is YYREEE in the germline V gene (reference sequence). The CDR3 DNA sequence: TGTGCCAGCAGTCCCCCTAGCGGGGCGAACGCCGGGGAGCTGTTTTTT. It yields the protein CASSPPSGANAGELFF.

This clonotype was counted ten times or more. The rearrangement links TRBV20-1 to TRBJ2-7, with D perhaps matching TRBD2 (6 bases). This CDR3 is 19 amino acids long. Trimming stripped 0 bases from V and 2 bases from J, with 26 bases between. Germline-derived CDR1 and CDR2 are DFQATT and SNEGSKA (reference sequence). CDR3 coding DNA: TGCAGTGCTAGAGATCTTCCCCCTTTAGCGGAATGGGGTCCCTACGAGCAGTACTTC. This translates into CSARDLPPLAEWGPYEQYF.

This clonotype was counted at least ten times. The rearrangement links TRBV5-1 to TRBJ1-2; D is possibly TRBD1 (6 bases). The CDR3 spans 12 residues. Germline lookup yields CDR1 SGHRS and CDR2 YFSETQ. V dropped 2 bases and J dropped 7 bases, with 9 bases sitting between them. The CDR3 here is CASSLGGSGYTF. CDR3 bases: TGCGCCAGCAGCTTAGGGGGGTCTGGCTACACCTTC. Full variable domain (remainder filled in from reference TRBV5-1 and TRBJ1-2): KAGVTQTPRYLIKTRGQQVTLSCSPISGHRSVSWYQQTPGQGLQFLFEYFSETQRNKGNFPGRFSGRQFSNSRSEMNVSTLELGDSALYLCASSLGGSGYTFGSGTRLTVV.

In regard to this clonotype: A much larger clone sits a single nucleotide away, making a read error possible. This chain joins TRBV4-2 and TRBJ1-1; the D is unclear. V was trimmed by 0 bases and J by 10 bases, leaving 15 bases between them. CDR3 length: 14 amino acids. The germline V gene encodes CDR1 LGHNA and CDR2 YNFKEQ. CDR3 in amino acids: CASSQDLGRRVAFF. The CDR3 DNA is TGTGCCAGCAGCCAAGATCTCGGCAGGCGTGTAGCTTTCTTT.

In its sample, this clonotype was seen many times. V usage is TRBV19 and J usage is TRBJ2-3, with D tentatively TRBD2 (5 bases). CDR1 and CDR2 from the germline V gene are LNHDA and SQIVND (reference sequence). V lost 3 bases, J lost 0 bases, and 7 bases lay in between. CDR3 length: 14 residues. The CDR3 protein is CASSIGGSTDTQYF. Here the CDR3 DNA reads TGTGCCAGTAGTATTGGCGGGAGCACAGATACGCAGTATTTT.

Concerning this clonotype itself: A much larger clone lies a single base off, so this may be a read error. CDR3 loop: CASGQDARGDTEAFF. CDR3 coding DNA: TGTGCCAGCGGCCAAGATGCTCGGGGTGACACTGAAGCTTTCTTT. The V call is TRBV4-2, the J call TRBJ1-1; D is ambiguous. From germline, CDR1 is LGHNA and CDR2 YNFKEQ. The CDR3 has 15 amino acids.

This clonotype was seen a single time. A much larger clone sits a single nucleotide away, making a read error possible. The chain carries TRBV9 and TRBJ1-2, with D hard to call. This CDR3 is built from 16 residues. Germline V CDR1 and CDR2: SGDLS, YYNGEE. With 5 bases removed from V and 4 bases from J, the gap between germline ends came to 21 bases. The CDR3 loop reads CASRPEYSRKTYGYTF. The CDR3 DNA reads TGTGCCAGCAGACCGGAGTACTCAAGAAAGACCTATGGCTACACCTTC.

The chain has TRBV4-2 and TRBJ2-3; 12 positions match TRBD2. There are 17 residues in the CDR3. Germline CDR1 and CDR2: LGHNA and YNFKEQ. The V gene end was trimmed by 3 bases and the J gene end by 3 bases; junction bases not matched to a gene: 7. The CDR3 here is CASSHIPTSGGTDTQYF. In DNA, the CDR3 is TGTGCCAGCAGCCATATTCCGACTAGCGGGGGAACAGATACGCAGTATTTT.

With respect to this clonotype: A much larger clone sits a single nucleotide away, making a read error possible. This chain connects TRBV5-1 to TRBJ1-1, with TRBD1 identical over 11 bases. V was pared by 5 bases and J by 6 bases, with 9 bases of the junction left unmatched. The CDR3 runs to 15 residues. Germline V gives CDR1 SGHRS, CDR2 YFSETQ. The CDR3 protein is CASREGTGGEAEAFF. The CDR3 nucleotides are TGCGCCAGCAGGGAGGGGACAGGGGGTGAAGCTGAAGCTTTCTTT.

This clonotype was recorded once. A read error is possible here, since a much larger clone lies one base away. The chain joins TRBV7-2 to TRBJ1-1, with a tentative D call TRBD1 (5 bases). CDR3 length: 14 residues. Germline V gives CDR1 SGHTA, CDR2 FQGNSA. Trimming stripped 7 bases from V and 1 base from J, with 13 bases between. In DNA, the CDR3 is TGTGCCAGCAACGAGGGACCCGCGAACACTGAAGCTTTCTTT. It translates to CASNEGPANTEAFF.

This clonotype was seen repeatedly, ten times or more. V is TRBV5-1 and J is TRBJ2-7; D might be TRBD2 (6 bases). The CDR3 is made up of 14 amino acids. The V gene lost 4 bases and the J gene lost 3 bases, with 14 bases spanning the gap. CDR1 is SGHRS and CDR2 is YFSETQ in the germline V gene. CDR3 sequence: CASSASGAGYEQYF. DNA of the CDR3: TGCGCCAGCAGCGCTTCGGGAGCCGGCTACGAGCAGTACTTC.

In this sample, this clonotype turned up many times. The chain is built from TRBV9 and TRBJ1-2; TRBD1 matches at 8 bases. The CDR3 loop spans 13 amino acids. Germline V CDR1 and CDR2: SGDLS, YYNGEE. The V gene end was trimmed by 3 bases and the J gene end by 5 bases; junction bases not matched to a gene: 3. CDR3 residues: CASSEQGGYGYTF. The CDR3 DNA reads TGTGCCAGCAGCGAACAGGGGGGGTATGGCTACACCTTC. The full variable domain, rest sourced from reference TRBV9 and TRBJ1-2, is DSGVTQTPKHLITATGQRVTLRCSPRSGDLSVYWYQQSLDQGLQFLIQYYNGEERAKGNILERFSAQQFPDLHSELNLSSLELGDSALYFCASSEQGGYGYTFGSGTRLTVV.

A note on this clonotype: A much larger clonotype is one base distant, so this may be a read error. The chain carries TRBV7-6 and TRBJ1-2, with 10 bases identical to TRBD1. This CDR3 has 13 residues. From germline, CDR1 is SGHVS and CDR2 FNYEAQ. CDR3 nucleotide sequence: TGTGCCGGCAGGTCCGGACAGGGGGGTGGCTACACCTTC. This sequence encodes CAGRSGQGGGYTF. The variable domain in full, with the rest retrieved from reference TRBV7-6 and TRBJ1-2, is GAGVSQSPRYKVTKRGQDVALRCDPISGHVSLYWYRQALGQGPEFLTYFNYEAQQDKSGLPNDRFSAERPEGSISTLTIQRTEQRDSAMYRCAGRSGQGGGYTFGSGTRLTVV.

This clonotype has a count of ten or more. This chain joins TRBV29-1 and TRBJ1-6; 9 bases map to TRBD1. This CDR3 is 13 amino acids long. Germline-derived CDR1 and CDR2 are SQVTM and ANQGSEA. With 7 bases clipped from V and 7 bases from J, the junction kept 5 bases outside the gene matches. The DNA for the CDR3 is TGCAGCGCGGGGACAGGGCCCAATTCACCCCTCCACTTT. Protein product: CSAGTGPNSPLHF.

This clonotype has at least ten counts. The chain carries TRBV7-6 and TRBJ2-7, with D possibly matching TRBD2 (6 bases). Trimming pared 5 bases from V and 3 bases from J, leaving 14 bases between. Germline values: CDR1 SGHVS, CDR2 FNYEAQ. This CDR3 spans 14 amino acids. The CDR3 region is CASSPEAGYYEQYF. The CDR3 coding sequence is TGTGCCAGCAGCCCAGAGGCGGGATACTACGAGCAGTACTTC.